A selection of T cell receptor beta chains follows, all from one sample in a study of cytomegalovirus exposure and HLA in healthy donors. Only in-frame clones appear in the TCRdb table, and some are missing; sequencing was by immunoSEQ multiplex PCR. The table for this sample gives around 150,000 clones. The sequenced sample was PBMCs. These TCRs come from a woman in her sixties or seventies in good health and CMV-seronegative. The CDR3 runs from the conserved cysteine through the conserved F or W. Fields, in order: D gene, CDR3 length, J gene, V gene, CDR3 DNA, CDR3 protein. D genes are given only for firm matches.

TRBD2,15,TRBJ2-5,TRBV11-2,TGTGCCAGCAGCTTCTGGGGAGGGTTACAAGAGACCCAGTACTTC,CASSFWGGLQETQYF
-,13,TRBJ2-3,TRBV5-1,TGCGCCAGCAGCTTGCAGAGCGCAGATACGCAGTATTTT,CASSLQSADTQYF
-,12,TRBJ2-1,TRBV6-5,TGTGCCAGCAGCTTACCAGACAATGAGCAGTTCTTC,CASSLPDNEQFF
TRBD2,17,TRBJ2-3,TRBV6-1,TGTGCCAGCAGTGAAGTGACCGGGGCGGGGGGGACAGATACGCAGTATTTT,CASSEVTGAGGTDTQYF
-,15,TRBJ2-1,TRBV30,TGTGCCTGGAGGGTCCGGGGGCGGGAGAGTGATGAGCAGTTCTTC,CAWRVRGRESDEQFF
TRBD1,14,TRBJ1-4,TRBV5-1,TGCGCCAGCAGCCTAGGGACAGGGTGGGAAAAACTGTTTTTT,CASSLGTGWEKLFF
TRBD1,16,TRBJ1-5,TRBV18,TGTGCCAGCTCACCACCCCGGACAGGGGGGAATCAGCCCCAGCATTTT,CASSPPRTGGNQPQHF
TRBD2,15,TRBJ2-7,TRBV5-4,TGTGCCAGCAGCTTGGCTAGCGGAAGCTCCTACGAGCAGTACTTC,CASSLASGSSYEQYF
-,15,TRBJ2-5,TRBV7-9,TGTGCCAGCAGCTTAGGCGCTAGCAACATAGAGACCCAGTACTTC,CASSLGASNIETQYF
-,14,TRBJ2-5,TRBV13,TGTGCCAGCAGTCACACCCTACAGGAGTGGACCCAGTACTTC,CASSHTLQEWTQYF
-,16,TRBJ1-2,TRBV9,TGTGCCAGCAGCGCCAACTCAAAGCAGCCCCAGGATGGCTACACCTTC,CASSANSKQPQDGYTF
TRBD2,14,TRBJ2-2,TRBV2,TGTGCCAGCATAGCGGGAGGGAGGACCGGGGAGCTGTTTTTT,CASIAGGRTGELFF
-,17,TRBJ2-1,TRBV4-2,TGTGCCAGCAGCCAAGTTTCGAGCAGGGGTTTCTACAATGAGCAGTTCTTC,CASSQVSSRGFYNEQFF
TRBD1,16,TRBJ1-4,TRBV5-6,TGTGCCAGCAGCTCGGAACAGGGGCGAACTAATGAAAAACTGTTTTTT,CASSSEQGRTNEKLFF
TRBD1,17,TRBJ1-2,TRBV7-9,TGTGCCAGCAGCTTAGCTGCGACAGGGGGCTTGAGTTATCGATACACCTTC,CASSLAATGGLSYRYTF
TRBD1,15,TRBJ1-6,TRBV7-9,TGTGCCAGCAGCCCCCGACAGGGCAATAATTCACCCCTCCACTTT,CASSPRQGNNSPLHF